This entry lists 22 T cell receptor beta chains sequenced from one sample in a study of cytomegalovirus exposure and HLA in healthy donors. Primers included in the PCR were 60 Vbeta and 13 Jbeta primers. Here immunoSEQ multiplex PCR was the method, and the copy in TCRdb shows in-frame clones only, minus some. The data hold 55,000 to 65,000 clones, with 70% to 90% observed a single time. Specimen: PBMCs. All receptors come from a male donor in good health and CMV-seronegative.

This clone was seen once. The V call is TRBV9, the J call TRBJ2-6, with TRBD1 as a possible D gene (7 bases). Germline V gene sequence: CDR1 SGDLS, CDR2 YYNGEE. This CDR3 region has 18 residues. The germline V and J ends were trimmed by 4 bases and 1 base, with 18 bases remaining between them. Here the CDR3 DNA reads TGTGCCAGCAGCAACCCGACAGGGAGGAAGTCTGGGGCCAACGTCCTGACTTTC. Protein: CASSNPTGRKSGANVLTF.

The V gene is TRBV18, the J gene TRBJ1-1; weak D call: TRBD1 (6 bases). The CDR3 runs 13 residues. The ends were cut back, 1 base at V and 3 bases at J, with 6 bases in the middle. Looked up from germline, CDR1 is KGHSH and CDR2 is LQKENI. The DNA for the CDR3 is TGTGCCAGCTCACCACAGGGGGACACTGAAGCTTTCTTT. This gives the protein CASSPQGDTEAFF.

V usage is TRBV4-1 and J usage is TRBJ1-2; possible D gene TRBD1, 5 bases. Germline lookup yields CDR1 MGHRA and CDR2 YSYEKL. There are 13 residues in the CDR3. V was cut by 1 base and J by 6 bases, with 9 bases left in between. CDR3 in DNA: TGCGCCAGCAGCCAAGTGGCAGGGAATGGCTACACCTTC. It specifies CASSQVAGNGYTF.

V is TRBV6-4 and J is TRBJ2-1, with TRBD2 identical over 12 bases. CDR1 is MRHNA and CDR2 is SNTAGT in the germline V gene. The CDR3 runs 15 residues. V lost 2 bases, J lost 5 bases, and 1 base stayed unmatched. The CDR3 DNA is TGTGCCAGCAGTGACGGGACTAGCGGGCACAATGAGCAGTTCTTC. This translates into CASSDGTSGHNEQFF.

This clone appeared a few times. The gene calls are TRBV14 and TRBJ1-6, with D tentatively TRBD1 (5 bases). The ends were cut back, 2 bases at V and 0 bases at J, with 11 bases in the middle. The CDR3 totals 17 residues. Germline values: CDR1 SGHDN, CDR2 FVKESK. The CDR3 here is CASSQWDGSSYNSPLHF. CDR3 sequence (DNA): TGTGCCAGCAGCCAATGGGACGGGAGCTCCTATAATTCACCCCTCCACTTT.

The CDR3 nucleotides read TGCGCCAGCAGCTTTGGGCAGGACTATCGGAAAGCGAACACCATATATTTT. Its protein product is CASSFGQDYRKANTIYF. The rearrangement uses TRBV5-1 and TRBJ1-3; D is uncertain. This CDR3 comprises 17 residues. Between the trimmed V and J ends, which lost 2 bases and 7 bases, there was a span of 22 bases. Germline CDR1 SGHRS, CDR2 YFSETQ.

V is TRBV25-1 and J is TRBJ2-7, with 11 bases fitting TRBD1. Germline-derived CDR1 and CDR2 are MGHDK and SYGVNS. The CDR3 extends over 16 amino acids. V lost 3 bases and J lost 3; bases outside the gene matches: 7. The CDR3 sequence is CASSDPSGTGGYEQYF. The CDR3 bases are TGTGCCAGCAGTGATCCCTCCGGGACAGGGGGCTACGAGCAGTACTTC.

The CDR3 DNA is TGCGCCAGCAGTCTAAGCGGGGGGGAAACCGGGGAGCTGTTTTTT. It encodes CASSLSGGETGELFF. V usage is TRBV5-1 and J usage is TRBJ2-2; 10 nucleotides align to TRBD2. The junction had 6 bases not matched to a gene; V was cut back by 5 bases and J by 5 bases. In germline, CDR1 is SGHRS, CDR2 YFSETQ. This CDR3 spans 15 amino acids.

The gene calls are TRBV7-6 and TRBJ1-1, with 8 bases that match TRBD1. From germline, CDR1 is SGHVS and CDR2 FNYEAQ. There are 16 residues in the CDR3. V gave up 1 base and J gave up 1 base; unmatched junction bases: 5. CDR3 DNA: TGTGCCAGCAGCTTAGAGACCGGGACAGGGAACACTGAAGCTTTCTTT. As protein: CASSLETGTGNTEAFF.

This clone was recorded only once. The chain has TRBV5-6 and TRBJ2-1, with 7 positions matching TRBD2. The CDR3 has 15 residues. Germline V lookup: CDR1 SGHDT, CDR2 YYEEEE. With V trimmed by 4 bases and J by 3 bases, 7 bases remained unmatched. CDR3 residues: CASSRGGGGYNEQFF. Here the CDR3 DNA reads TGTGCCAGCAGCCGGGGCGGGGGAGGCTACAATGAGCAGTTCTTC. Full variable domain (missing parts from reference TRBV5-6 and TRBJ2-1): DAGVTQSPTHLIKTRGQQVTLRCSPKSGHDTVSWYQQALGQGPQFIFQYYEEEERQRGNFPDRFSGHQFPNYSSELNVNALLLGDSALYLCASSRGGGGYNEQFFGPGTRLTVL.

CDR3 DNA: TGTGCCAGTACCTACTCAGGGCTGTACAATGAGCAGTTCTTC. Its protein product is CASTYSGLYNEQFF. This chain uses TRBV19 with TRBJ2-1; weak D call: TRBD1 (5 bases). V gave up 7 bases and J gave up 4 bases, with 14 bases separating them. Germline V CDR1 and CDR2: LNHDA, SQIVND (reference sequence). This CDR3 is 14 amino acids long.

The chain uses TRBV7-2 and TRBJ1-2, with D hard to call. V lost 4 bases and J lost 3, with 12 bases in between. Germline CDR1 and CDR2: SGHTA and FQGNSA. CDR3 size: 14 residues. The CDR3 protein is CASSSVPEDYGYTF. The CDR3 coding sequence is TGTGCCAGCAGCTCCGTCCCGGAGGACTATGGCTACACCTTC.

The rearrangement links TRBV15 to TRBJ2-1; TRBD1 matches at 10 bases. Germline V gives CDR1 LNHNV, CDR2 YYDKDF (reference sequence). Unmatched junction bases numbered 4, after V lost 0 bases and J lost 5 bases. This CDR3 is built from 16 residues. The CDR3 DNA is TGTGCCACCAGCAGAGATCGGGGGACAGGGGACAATGAGCAGTTCTTC. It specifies CATSRDRGTGDNEQFF.

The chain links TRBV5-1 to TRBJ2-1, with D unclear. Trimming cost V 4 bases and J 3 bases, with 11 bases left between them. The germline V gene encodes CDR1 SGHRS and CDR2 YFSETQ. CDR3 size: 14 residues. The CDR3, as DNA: TGCGCCAGCAGCCCTATCCCCGGCTACAATGAGCAGTTCTTC. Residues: CASSPIPGYNEQFF. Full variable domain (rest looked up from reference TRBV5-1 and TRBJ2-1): KAGVTQTPRYLIKTRGQQVTLSCSPISGHRSVSWYQQTPGQGLQFLFEYFSETQRNKGNFPGRFSGRQFSNSRSEMNVSTLELGDSALYLCASSPIPGYNEQFFGPGTRLTVL.

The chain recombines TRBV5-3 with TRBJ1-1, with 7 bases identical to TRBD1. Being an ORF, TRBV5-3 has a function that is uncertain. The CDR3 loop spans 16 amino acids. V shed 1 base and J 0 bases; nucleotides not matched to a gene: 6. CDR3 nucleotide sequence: TGTGCCAGAAGCTTGTACCCAGGGGGTTTGAACACTGAAGCTTTCTTT. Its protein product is CARSLYPGGLNTEAFF.

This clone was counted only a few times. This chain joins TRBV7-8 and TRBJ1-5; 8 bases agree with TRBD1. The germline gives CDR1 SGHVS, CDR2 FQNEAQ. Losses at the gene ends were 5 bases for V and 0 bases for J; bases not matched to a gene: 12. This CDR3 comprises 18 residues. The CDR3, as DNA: TGTGCCAGCAGCCTTTTCTTACAGGGGGGATATAGCAATCAGCCCCAGCATTTT. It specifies CASSLFLQGGYSNQPQHF.

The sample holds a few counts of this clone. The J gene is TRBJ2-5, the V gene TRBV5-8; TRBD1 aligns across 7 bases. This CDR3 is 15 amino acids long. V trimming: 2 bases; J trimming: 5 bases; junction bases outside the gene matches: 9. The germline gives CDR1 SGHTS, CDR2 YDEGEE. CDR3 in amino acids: CASSFSGGIVETQYF. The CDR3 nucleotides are TGTGCCAGCAGCTTCTCAGGGGGTATCGTCGAGACCCAGTACTTC.

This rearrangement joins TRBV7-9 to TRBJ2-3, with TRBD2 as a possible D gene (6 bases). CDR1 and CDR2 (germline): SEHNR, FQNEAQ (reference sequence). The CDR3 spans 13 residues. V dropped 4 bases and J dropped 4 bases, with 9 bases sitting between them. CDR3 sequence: CASSSGVADTQYF. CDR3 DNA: TGTGCCAGCAGCTCGGGGGTTGCAGATACGCAGTATTTT.

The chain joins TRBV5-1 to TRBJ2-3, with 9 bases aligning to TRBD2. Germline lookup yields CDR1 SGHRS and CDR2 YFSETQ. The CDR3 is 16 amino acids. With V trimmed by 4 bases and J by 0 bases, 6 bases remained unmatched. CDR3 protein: CASSLRLAESTDTQYF. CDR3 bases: TGCGCCAGCAGCCTAAGACTAGCGGAAAGCACAGATACGCAGTATTTT.

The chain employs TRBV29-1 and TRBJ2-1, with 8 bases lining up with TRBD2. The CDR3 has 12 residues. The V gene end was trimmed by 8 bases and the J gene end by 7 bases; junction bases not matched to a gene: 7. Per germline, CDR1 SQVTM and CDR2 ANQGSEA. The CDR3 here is CSSGGGANEQFF. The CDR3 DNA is TGCAGCTCGGGGGGGGGCGCGAATGAGCAGTTCTTC.

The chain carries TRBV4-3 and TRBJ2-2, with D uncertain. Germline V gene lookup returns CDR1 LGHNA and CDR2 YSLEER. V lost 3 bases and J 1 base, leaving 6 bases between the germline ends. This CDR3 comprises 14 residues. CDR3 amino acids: CASSHRGNTGELFF. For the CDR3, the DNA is TGCGCCAGCAGCCACAGAGGGAACACCGGGGAGCTGTTTTTT.

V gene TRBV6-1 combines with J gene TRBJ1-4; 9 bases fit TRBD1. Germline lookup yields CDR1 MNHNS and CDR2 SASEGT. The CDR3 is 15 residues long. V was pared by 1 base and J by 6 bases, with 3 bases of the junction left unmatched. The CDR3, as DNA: TGTGCCAGCAGTGAAGGAGGGACAGGGTATGAAAAACTGTTTTTT. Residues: CASSEGGTGYEKLFF.